Below are 6 T cell receptor beta chains sequenced from a single sample in a study of T-cell reconstitution after alpha-beta-depleted transplantation in children. TCRbeta library construction was performed incorporating unique molecular identifiers. MiXCR, run by TCRdb on the PCR reads, gives a single entry per CDR3 protein. The sample comprises 450,000 to 550,000 distinct CDR3 sequences, about an eighth of which are singletons, and approximately 14% rests with the top ten. The sample consisted of PBMCs, mostly from graft donor cells, taken 180 days after TCRalphabeta/CD19-depleted stem cell transplant. The receptor set was obtained from a female patient aged 2-10 years who had a stem cell transplant for aplastic anemia, so the T cells may come from the graft donor.

This CDR3 reads CASTWTSGTESTDTQYF. The CDR3 DNA follows: TGTGCCAGCACCTGGACTAGCGGGACCGAATCCACAGATACGCAGTATTTT. The chain uses TRBV11-2 and TRBJ2-3; 12 bases align to TRBD2. Germline assignment: CDR1 SGHAT and CDR2 FQNNGV. CDR3 size: 17 residues. V gave up 7 bases and J gave up 2 bases; unmatched junction bases: 10. The complete variable domain, with remaining parts taken from reference TRBV11-2 and TRBJ2-3, reads EAGVAQSPRYKIIEKRQSVAFWCNPISGHATLYWYQQILGQGPKLLIQFQNNGVVDDSQLPKDRFSAERLKGVDSTLKIQPAKLEDSAVYLCASTWTSGTESTDTQYFGPGTRLTVL.

This clonotype has a handful of counts. The V call is TRBV29-1, the J call TRBJ2-5; D ambiguous. The CDR3 is made up of 13 amino acids. Trimming stripped 3 bases from V and 0 bases from J, with 8 bases between. The V gene's germline CDR1 is SQVTM and CDR2 ANQGSEA. DNA for the CDR3: TGCAGCGTTGAGGGTCAGGACCAAGAGACCCAGTACTTC. Residues: CSVEGQDQETQYF.

V usage is TRBV20-1 and J usage is TRBJ2-7; tentatively, D is TRBD2 (6 bases). Trimming shortened V by 6 bases and J by 3 bases, and 18 bases separated the two germline ends. Germline V lookup: CDR1 DFQATT, CDR2 SNEGSKA (reference sequence). The CDR3 totals 14 residues. CDR3 sequence (DNA): TGCAGTGCCGAAGGTTCAGGACTAAACTACGAGCAGTACTTC. This sequence encodes CSAEGSGLNYEQYF.

J is TRBJ1-5 and V is TRBV2; tentative D call: TRBD1 (5 bases). The V gene's germline CDR1 is SNHLY and CDR2 FYNNEI. The germline V and J ends were trimmed by 3 bases and 6 bases, with 6 bases remaining between them. There are 12 residues in the CDR3. This CDR3 reads CASSERGQPQHF. The CDR3 coding sequence is TGTGCCAGCAGTGAGAGGGGTCAGCCCCAGCATTTT.

Notes on this clonotype: At one end the junction does not follow the germline gene, possibly because of a read error. As DNA, the CDR3 is TGTGCCAGCAGTTACTCTAAGGAGACTAGCGGGAAATCCCCTTCCTTC. Encoded protein: CASSYSKETSGKSPSF. The chain is built from TRBV6-5 and TRBJ2-1, with TRBD2 matching 11 bases. CDR1 is MNHEY and CDR2 is SVGAGI in the germline V gene. The CDR3 totals 16 residues.

In this sample, this clonotype turned up a few times. The chain couples TRBV4-3 to TRBJ2-7; D perhaps matches TRBD1 (6 bases). Trimming removed 4 bases at V and 2 bases at J, with 15 bases between. There are 15 residues in the CDR3. CDR1 and CDR2 from the germline V gene are LGHNA and YSLEER. This CDR3 is CASSPTLGQTYEQYF. The CDR3 DNA is TGCGCCAGCAGCCCCACCCTAGGACAGACCTACGAGCAGTACTTC.